The entry that follows covers one T cell receptor (beta chain) sequence. Antigen specificity is unknown. The CDR3 sequence is 15 residues long. The V gene's germline CDR1 is LNHDA and CDR2 SQIVND (reference sequence). The V and J ends lost 7 bases and 0 bases respectively, with 15 bases between them. TCRdb keeps only in-frame clones here, not all; method: immunoSEQ multiplex PCR. Among more than 15,000 clones listed, 84% were seen once. This sample was included in a study of lymphopenia after photon versus proton radiotherapy. Findings of the study overall: Photon-treated patients lost naive T cells and TCR diversity; proton-treated stayed stable. In patients who died, overall survival fell as post-nadir TCR diversity dropped more. Survival link was tested only in deceased patients; proton benefit remains a possibility.

This receptor was taken from a woman between 50 and 59 years old with pancreatic cancer. The chain couples TRBV19 to TRBJ1-2; a weak D match, TRBD1 (5 bases). This sample comprised peripheral blood, obtained from a patient treated with photon-based radiotherapy. The CDR3 region is CASTPGTPANYGYTF. The CDR3 region has the DNA TGTGCCAGTACCCCTGGGACGCCAGCTAACTATGGCTACACCTTC.